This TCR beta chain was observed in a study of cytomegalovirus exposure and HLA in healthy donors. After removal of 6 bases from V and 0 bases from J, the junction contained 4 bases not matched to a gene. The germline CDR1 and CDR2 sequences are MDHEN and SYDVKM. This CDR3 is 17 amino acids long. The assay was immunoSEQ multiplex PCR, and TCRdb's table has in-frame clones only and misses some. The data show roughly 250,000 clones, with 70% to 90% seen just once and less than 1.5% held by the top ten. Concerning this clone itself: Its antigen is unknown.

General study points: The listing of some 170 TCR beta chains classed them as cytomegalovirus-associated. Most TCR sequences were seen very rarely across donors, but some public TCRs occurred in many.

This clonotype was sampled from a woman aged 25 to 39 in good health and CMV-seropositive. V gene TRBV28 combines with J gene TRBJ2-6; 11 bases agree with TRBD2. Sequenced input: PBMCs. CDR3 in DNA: TGTGCCAGCAGACCGGGACTAGCGGTCTCTGGGGCCAACGTCCTGACTTTC. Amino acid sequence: CASRPGLAVSGANVLTF.